The present T cell receptor beta chain was sequenced within a study of regulatory T cells in long-lasting Graves disease. Findings of the study overall: Those with persistent disease had in common more public clonotypes (about 3,000) than new patients (approximately 970).

This clonotype was counted between two and nine times. The antigen is not known. Assembly of TCR beta libraries relied on iRepertoire HTBI primers together with Arm-PCR of CDR3 regions. One entry per CDR3 protein, called by TCRdb with MiXCR from the multiplex PCR reads. Of about 240,000 distinct CDR3 sequences in the sample, 20% to 25% were seen once. Regarding time point: newly diagnosed GD, antithyroid drugs for less than 3 months. There was RNA extracted from PBMCs, and the TCR library was made from it. V was trimmed by 8 bases and J by 2 bases, leaving 15 bases between them. The germline V gene has CDR1 MDHEN and CDR2 SYDVKM. The CDR3 has 14 amino acids.

This sequence originates from a female donor with Graves disease. The rearrangement joins TRBV28 to TRBJ1-1; D may be TRBD1 (6 bases). The specimen comprised peripheral blood mononuclear cells (PBMCs), sampled at new diagnosis, from a patient treated with antithyroid drugs. CDR3 residues: CASSSPGTNTEAFF. The DNA of the CDR3 is TGTGCCAGCTCATCGCCAGGGACAAACACTGAAGCTTTCTTT.